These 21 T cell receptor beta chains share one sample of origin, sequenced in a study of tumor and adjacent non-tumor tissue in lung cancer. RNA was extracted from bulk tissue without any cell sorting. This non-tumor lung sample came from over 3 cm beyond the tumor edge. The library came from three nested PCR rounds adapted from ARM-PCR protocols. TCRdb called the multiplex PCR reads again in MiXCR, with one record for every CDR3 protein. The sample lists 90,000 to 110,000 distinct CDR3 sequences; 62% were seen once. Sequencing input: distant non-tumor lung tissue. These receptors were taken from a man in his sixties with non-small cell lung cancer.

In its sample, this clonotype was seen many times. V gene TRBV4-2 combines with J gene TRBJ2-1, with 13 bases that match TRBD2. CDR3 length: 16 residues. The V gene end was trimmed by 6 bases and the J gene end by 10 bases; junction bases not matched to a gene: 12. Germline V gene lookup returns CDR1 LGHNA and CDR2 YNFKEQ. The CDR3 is CASSPAGTSGKMEQFF. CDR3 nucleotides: TGTGCCAGCAGTCCCGCGGGGACTAGCGGGAAGATGGAGCAGTTCTTC.

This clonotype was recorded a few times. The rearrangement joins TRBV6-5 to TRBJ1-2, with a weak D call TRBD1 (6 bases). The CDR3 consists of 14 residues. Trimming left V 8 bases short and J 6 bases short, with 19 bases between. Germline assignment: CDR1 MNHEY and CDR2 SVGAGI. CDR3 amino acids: CASRNEDSSHGYTF. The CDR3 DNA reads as TGTGCCAGCCGGAACGAGGACAGTTCCCATGGCTACACCTTC.

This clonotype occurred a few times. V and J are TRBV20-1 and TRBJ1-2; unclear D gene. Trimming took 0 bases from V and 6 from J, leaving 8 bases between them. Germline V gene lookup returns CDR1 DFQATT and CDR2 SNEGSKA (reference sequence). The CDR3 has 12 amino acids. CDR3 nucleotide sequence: TGCAGTGCTAGAGATCGTGGGGATGGCTACACCTTC. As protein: CSARDRGDGYTF.

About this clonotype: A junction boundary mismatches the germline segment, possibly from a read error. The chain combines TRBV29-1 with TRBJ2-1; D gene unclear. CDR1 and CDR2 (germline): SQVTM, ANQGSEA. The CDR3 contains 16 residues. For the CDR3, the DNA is TGTAGCACTAACGAGGCCACACATGGTGGCATGGGTGAGCAGTTCTTC. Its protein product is CSTNEATHGGMGEQFF.

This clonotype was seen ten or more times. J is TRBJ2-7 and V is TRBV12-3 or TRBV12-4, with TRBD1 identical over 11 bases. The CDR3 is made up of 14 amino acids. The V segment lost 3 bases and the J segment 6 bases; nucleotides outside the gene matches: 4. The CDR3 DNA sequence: TGTGCCAGCAGTTTCCGGGACAGGGGGGTCGAGCAGTACTTC. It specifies CASSFRDRGVEQYF.

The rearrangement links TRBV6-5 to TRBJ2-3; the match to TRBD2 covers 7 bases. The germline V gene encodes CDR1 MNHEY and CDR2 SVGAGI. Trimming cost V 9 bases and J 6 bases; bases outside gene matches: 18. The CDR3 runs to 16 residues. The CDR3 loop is CARSPPGAGLADTQYF. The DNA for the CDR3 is TGTGCCAGGAGTCCCCCGGGAGCGGGACTGGCTGATACGCAGTATTTT.

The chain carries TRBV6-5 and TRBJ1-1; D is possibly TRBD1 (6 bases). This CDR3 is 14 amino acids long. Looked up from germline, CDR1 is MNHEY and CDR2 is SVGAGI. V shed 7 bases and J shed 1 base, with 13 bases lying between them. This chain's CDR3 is CASTYREQNTEAFF. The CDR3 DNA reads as TGTGCCAGCACATACAGGGAGCAGAACACTGAAGCTTTCTTT.

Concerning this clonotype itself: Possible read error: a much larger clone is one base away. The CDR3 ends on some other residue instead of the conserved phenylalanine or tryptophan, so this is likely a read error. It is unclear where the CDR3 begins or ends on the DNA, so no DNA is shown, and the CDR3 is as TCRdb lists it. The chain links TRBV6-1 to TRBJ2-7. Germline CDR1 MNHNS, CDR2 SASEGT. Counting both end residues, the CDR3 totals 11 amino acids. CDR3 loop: CASSFTYEQNS.

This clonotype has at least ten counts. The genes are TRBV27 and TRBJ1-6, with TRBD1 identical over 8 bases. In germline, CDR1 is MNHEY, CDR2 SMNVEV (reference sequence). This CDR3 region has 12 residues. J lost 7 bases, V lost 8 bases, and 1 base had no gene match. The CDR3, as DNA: TGTGCCAGCCAGGGGGCAAATTCACCCCTCCACTTT. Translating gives CASQGANSPLHF.

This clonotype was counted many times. The CDR3 is CSVGDRGFGYTF. Written as DNA, the CDR3 is TGCAGCGTTGGAGACAGGGGATTTGGCTACACCTTC. V and J are TRBV29-1 and TRBJ1-2; 8 bases map to TRBD1. The germline V gene has CDR1 SQVTM and CDR2 ANQGSEA. J gave up 7 bases and V 4 bases, and 5 bases lay outside the gene matches. CDR3 size: 12 residues.

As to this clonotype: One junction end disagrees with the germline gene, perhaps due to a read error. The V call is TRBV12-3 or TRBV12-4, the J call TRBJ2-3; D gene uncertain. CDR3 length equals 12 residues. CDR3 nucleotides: TGTGCCAGCAGCTATGCTCTAGATACGCAGTCTTTT. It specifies CASSYALDTQSF.

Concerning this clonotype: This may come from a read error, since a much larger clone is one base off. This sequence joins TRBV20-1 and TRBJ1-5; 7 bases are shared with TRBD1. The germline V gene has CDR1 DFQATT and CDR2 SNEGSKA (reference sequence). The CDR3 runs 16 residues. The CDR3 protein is CNASSVQGSSNQPQHF. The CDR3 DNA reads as TGCAATGCTAGTTCGGTACAGGGGAGTAGCAATCAGCCCCAGCATTTT.

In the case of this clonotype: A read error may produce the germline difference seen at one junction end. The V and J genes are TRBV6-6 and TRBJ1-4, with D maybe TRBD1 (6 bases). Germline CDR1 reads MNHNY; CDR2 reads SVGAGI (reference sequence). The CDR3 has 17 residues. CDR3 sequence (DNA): TGTGCCAGCAGTTATTCAGGGGAGGGAAGGGGAAATGGAAAACTGTTTTTT. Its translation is CASSYSGEGRGNGKLFF.

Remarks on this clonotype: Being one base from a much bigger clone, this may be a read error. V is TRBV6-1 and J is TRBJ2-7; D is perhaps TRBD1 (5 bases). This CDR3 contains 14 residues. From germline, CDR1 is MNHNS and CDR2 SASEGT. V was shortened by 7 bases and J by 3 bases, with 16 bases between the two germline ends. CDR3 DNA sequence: TGTGCCAGCAAACCAAGGAAAGGGGACTACGAGCAGTACTTC. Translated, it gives CASKPRKGDYEQYF.

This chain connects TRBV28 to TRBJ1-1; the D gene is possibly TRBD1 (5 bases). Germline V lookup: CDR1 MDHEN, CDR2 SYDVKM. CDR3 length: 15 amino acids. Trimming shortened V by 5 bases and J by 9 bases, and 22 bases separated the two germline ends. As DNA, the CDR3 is TGTGCCAGCAGTGAAGCCGGGACGGAGGGAGGGAAAGCTTTCTTT. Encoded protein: CASSEAGTEGGKAFF. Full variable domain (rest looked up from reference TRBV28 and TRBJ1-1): DVKVTQSSRYLVKRTGEKVFLECVQDMDHENMFWYRQDPGLGLRLIYFSYDVKMKEKGDIPEGYSVSREKKERFSLILESASTNQTSMYLCASSEAGTEGGKAFFGQGTRLTVV.

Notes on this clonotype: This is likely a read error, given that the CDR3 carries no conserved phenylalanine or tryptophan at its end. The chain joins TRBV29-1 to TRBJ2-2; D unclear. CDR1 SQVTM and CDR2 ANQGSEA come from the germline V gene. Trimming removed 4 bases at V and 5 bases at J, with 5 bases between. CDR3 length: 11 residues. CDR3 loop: CSVAVTGELFY. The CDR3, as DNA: TGCAGCGTTGCGGTTACCGGGGAGCTGTTTTAT.

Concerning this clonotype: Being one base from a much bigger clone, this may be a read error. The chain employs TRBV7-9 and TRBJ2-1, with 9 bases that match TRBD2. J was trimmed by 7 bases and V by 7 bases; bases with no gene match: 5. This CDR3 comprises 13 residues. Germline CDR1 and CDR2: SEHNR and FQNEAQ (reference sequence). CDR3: CASNPSGKNEQFF. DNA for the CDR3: TGTGCCAGCAATCCTAGCGGGAAAAATGAGCAGTTCTTC.

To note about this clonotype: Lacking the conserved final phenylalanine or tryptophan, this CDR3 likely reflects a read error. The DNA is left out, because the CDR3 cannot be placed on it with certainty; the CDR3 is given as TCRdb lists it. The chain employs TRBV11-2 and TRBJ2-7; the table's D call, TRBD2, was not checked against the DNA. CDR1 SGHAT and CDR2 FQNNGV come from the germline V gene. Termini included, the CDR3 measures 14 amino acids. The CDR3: CASSWTSGRSEEYC.

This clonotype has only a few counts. The CDR3 coding sequence is TGCAGTGCCACTCTGGATTCGGCAACTAATGAAAAACTGTTTTTT. It encodes CSATLDSATNEKLFF. J is TRBJ1-4 and V is TRBV20-1; no clear D gene. Germline CDR1 DFQATT, CDR2 SNEGSKA (reference sequence). V lost 6 bases and J lost 0, with 14 bases in between. The CDR3 contains 15 residues.

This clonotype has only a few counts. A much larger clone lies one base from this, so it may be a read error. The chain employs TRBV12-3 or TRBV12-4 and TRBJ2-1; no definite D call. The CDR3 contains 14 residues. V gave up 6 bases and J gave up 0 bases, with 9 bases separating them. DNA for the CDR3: TGTGCCAGCAGCCCCCTGGGCTCCTACAATGAGCAGTTCTTC. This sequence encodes CASSPLGSYNEQFF.

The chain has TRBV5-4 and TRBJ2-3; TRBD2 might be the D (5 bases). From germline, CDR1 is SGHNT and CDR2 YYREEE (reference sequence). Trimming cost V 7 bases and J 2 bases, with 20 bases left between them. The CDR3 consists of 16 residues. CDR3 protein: CASGVRLPTNTDTQYF. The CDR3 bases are TGTGCCAGCGGCGTGAGACTTCCGACTAACACAGATACGCAGTATTTT.